The rows below give T cell receptor beta chains drawn from one sample of a study of cytomegalovirus exposure and HLA in healthy donors. Generated by immunoSEQ multiplex PCR, the TCRdb table keeps only in-frame clones and is missing some. The table includes over 110,000 clones, roughly four fifths detected once. Sequencing used PBMCs. The receptors were sampled from a male donor in good health and CMV-seronegative. Both conserved end residues are part of each CDR3. A clone size is listed for some rows: how often the clone was seen (once, few, many), or a class if it is expanded.

abundance	v_gene	CDR3aa
NA	TRBV7-8	CASTIPGGSPLHF
NA	TRBV19	CASSIALAGEGHEQYF
NA	TRBV19	CASSRTSGSSYEQYF
NA	TRBV5-1	CASSSGTSGAGYNEQFF
NA	TRBV5-1	CASSFRDRDFHEQYF
NA	TRBV16	CASSQSGTRSVEQYF
few	TRBV21-1	CASSKYRCTGLTAGLTYNEQFF
NA	TRBV4-2	CASSQEGGYGYTF
NA	TRBV18	CASSPGRNTEAFF
once	TRBV5-6	CASNPSGTLIYEQYF
once	TRBV6-1	CASSDRGPRQPQHF
NA	TRBV5-1	CASSLANSGSGDTQYF
NA	TRBV4-1	CASSQEAGETQYF
NA	TRBV20-1	CSARTAGGF
NA	TRBV27	CASSPPRQGTSTDTQYF
NA	TRBV7-9	CSSSLPPGQGYEQYF
NA	TRBV9	CASSVGGTHYGYTF
NA	TRBV30	CAWAVGATYQYF
NA	TRBV15	CATSIRGLAGGRNEQFF
NA	TRBV10-3	CAARLADSTDTQYF
NA	TRBV9	CASSVRVAGGGSEQFF
NA	TRBV30	CAWRGGVGFQADTQYF